Listed below are T cell receptor beta chains from one sample, sequenced in a study of T-cell reconstitution after alpha-beta-depleted transplantation in children. One entry per CDR3 protein, called by TCRdb with MiXCR from the PCR reads. The repertoire holds around 450,000 distinct CDR3 sequences, over 40% seen once, with 25% to 30% in the top ten. The sample in question was PBMCs, obtained before TCRalphabeta/CD19-depleted stem cell transplant. These TCRs come from a girl aged 2-10 years with aplastic anemia, due to receive a stem cell transplant. CDR3s include the opening cysteine and the closing phenylalanine or tryptophan. The order of the fields is clone size, D gene, J gene, V gene, CDR3 protein, CDR3 DNA. D genes are given only for firm matches. A clone size is listed for some rows: how often the clone was seen (once, few, many), or a class if it is expanded.

clone_size: .
d_call: .
j_call: TRBJ2-1
v_call: TRBV5-4
cdr3_aa: CASSGVLTVYNEQFF
cdr3_nt: TGTGCCAGCAGCGGAGTGCTAACGGTCTACAATGAGCAGTTCTTC

clone_size: .
d_call: .
j_call: TRBJ2-6
v_call: TRBV19
cdr3_aa: CASSDISGANVLTF
cdr3_nt: TGTGCCAGTAGTGACATCTCCGGGGCCAACGTCCTGACTTTC

clone_size: .
d_call: TRBD2
j_call: TRBJ2-7
v_call: TRBV20-1
cdr3_aa: CSARASGPYEQYF
cdr3_nt: TGCAGTGCTCGGGCTAGCGGTCCCTACGAGCAGTACTTC

clone_size: few
d_call: .
j_call: TRBJ2-7
v_call: TRBV3-1
cdr3_aa: CASSQAARPYEQYF
cdr3_nt: TGTGCCAGCAGCCAGGCGGCCAGACCCTACGAGCAGTACTTC

clone_size: many
d_call: .
j_call: TRBJ2-1
v_call: TRBV7-3
cdr3_aa: CASSTAPVPNNEQFF
cdr3_nt: TGTGCCAGCAGCACAGCACCGGTGCCCAACAATGAGCAGTTCTTC

clone_size: .
d_call: TRBD1
j_call: TRBJ2-2
v_call: TRBV24-1
cdr3_aa: CATSETTGANTGELFF
cdr3_nt: TGTGCCACCAGTGAAACCACAGGGGCGAACACCGGGGAGCTGTTTTTT

clone_size: .
d_call: TRBD2
j_call: TRBJ2-5
v_call: TRBV27
cdr3_aa: CASSLCCRGVQETQYF
cdr3_nt: TGTGCCAGCAGTCTCTGCTGTCGGGGGGTACAAGAGACCCAGTACTTC

clone_size: .
d_call: .
j_call: TRBJ2-1
v_call: TRBV29-1
cdr3_aa: CSVGTGEDEQFF
cdr3_nt: TGCAGCGTGGGAACAGGGGAGGATGAGCAGTTCTTC

clone_size: .
d_call: .
j_call: TRBJ1-1
v_call: TRBV12-3/TRBV12-4
cdr3_aa: CASSLHHSLLAEAFF
cdr3_nt: TGTGCCAGCAGTTTACATCACAGTCTGTTGGCTGAAGCTTTCTTT

clone_size: many
d_call: TRBD1
j_call: TRBJ1-1
v_call: TRBV12-3/TRBV12-4
cdr3_aa: CASRDRGTEAFF
cdr3_nt: TGTGCCAGCAGAGACAGGGGAACTGAAGCTTTCTTT

clone_size: .
d_call: .
j_call: TRBJ2-1
v_call: TRBV20-1
cdr3_aa: CSASAVANPRVHEQFF
cdr3_nt: TGCAGTGCTAGTGCGGTGGCGAACCCAAGGGTGCATGAGCAGTTCTTC

clone_size: .
d_call: TRBD1
j_call: TRBJ1-5
v_call: TRBV27
cdr3_aa: CASRPRQGLGNQPQHF
cdr3_nt: TGTGCCAGCAGGCCTAGACAGGGATTGGGGAATCAGCCCCAGCATTTT

clone_size: many
d_call: .
j_call: TRBJ1-1
v_call: TRBV5-1
cdr3_aa: CASSLSSGRAEAFF
cdr3_nt: TGCGCCAGCAGCTTGTCGTCCGGCCGGGCTGAAGCTTTCTTT

clone_size: .
d_call: .
j_call: TRBJ2-3
v_call: TRBV7-2
cdr3_aa: CASSRLLGSTSTDTQYF
cdr3_nt: TGTGCCAGCAGTAGGCTTCTGGGCTCGACTAGCACAGATACGCAGTATTTT

clone_size: many
d_call: .
j_call: TRBJ2-7
v_call: TRBV3-1
cdr3_aa: CASSLGGSRNEQYF
cdr3_nt: TGTGCCAGCTCTCTAGGCGGAAGCCGGAACGAGCAGTACTTC

clone_size: .
d_call: .
j_call: TRBJ1-5
v_call: TRBV20-1
cdr3_aa: CSASGGVGANQPQHF
cdr3_nt: TGCAGTGCTAGTGGGGGCGTGGGCGCCAATCAGCCCCAGCATTTT

clone_size: .
d_call: TRBD1
j_call: TRBJ2-5
v_call: TRBV20-1
cdr3_aa: CSASGTEETQYF
cdr3_nt: TGCAGTGCTAGCGGGACAGAAGAGACCCAGTACTTC

clone_size: few
d_call: TRBD2
j_call: TRBJ2-5
v_call: TRBV12-3/TRBV12-4
cdr3_aa: CASSQATPSGYKTQYF
cdr3_nt: TGTGCCAGCAGTCAAGCAACGCCTAGCGGGTATAAGACCCAGTACTTC

clone_size: once
d_call: .
j_call: TRBJ2-7
v_call: TRBV25-1
cdr3_aa: CASSDPIYTYEQYF
cdr3_nt: TGTGCCAGCAGTGACCCTATTTACACCTACGAGCAGTACTTC

clone_size: many
d_call: .
j_call: TRBJ1-5
v_call: TRBV2
cdr3_aa: CASRGDNQPQHF
cdr3_nt: TGTGCCAGCAGAGGAGACAATCAGCCCCAGCATTTT

clone_size: .
d_call: .
j_call: TRBJ1-5
v_call: TRBV28
cdr3_aa: CASATVSSNQPQHF
cdr3_nt: TGTGCCAGCGCGACAGTATCTAGCAATCAGCCCCAGCATTTT

clone_size: .
d_call: .
j_call: TRBJ1-5
v_call: TRBV5-1
cdr3_aa: CASSPGGREDQPQHF
cdr3_nt: TGCGCCAGCAGCCCCGGGGGAAGGGAAGATCAGCCCCAGCATTTT

clone_size: .
d_call: .
j_call: TRBJ2-1
v_call: TRBV27
cdr3_aa: CASSPSSITRHNEQFF
cdr3_nt: TGTGCCAGCAGCCCTTCTTCCATTACTAGACACAATGAGCAGTTCTTC

clone_size: .
d_call: .
j_call: TRBJ1-2
v_call: TRBV5-1
cdr3_aa: CASSLTLDRYTF
cdr3_nt: TGCGCCAGCAGCTTGACCCTTGATCGCTACACCTTC

clone_size: .
d_call: .
j_call: TRBJ2-3
v_call: TRBV5-4
cdr3_aa: CASQQALPSTDTQYF
cdr3_nt: TGTGCCAGCCAACAAGCCCTCCCTAGCACAGATACGCAGTATTTT

clone_size: .
d_call: .
j_call: TRBJ2-7
v_call: TRBV6-6
cdr3_aa: CASSRPSDYEQYF
cdr3_nt: TGTGCCAGCAGTCGCCCTAGCGACTACGAGCAGTACTTC

clone_size: .
d_call: .
j_call: TRBJ2-7
v_call: TRBV10-1
cdr3_aa: CASSPRTVGYEQYF
cdr3_nt: TGCGCCAGCAGTCCCCGGACGGTGGGCTACGAGCAGTACTTC

clone_size: many
d_call: .
j_call: TRBJ1-1
v_call: TRBV4-1
cdr3_aa: CASSRRTAEGTEAFF
cdr3_nt: TGCGCCAGCAGCCGACGGACAGCAGAAGGAACTGAAGCTTTCTTT